One T cell receptor (beta chain) is described in this entry. Germline V gene data show CDR1 as SEHNR and CDR2 as FQNEAQ (reference sequence). Trimming removed 5 bases from V and 3 bases from J, with 16 bases in between. The CDR3 runs 15 residues. The data are from a study of blood T cell repertoires in COVID-19. Whole-study context: Samples came from the United States, Italy and Spain, spanning acute and convalescent COVID-19. T cells, B-cell-depleted T cells, or PBMCs provided the cDNA or gDNA that served as material.

Authors' methods: Reference gene primers were amplified, and this amplification served to estimate nucleated cell counts. Sequencing was performed with immunoSEQ multiplex PCR; in TCRdb, only in-frame clones are kept and a portion is missing. V, J and clone size derive from that table, while D and trimming were established from the DNA sequence. The sample lists some 74,000 clones, more than 75% occurring once. The genes are TRBV7-9 and TRBJ1-1; D not resolved. Sequenced material: peripheral blood. The clonotype originates from a human donor in a cohort sampled during active COVID-19. The CDR3 loop is CASSPSRGSYTEAFF. CDR3 coding DNA: TGTGCCAGCAGCCCTAGTCGGGGATCGTACACTGAAGCTTTCTTT.